These 20 T cell receptor beta chains share one sample of origin, sequenced in a study of blood T cell repertoires in COVID-19. Only in-frame clones appear in the TCRdb table, and some are missing; sequencing was by immunoSEQ multiplex PCR. This sample has around 130,000 clones, with 75% to 90% found just once. Source material: peripheral blood. These receptors originate from a man over 45 with active or convalescent COVID-19.

The chain couples TRBV5-4 to TRBJ2-1; 14 bases line up with TRBD2. The V segment lost 0 bases and the J segment 6 bases; nucleotides outside the gene matches: 5. Germline-derived CDR1 and CDR2 are SGHNT and YYREEE (reference sequence). CDR3 size: 17 residues. CDR3 sequence: CASSLGLAGGWGNEQFF. In DNA, the CDR3 is TGTGCCAGCAGCTTGGGACTAGCGGGAGGGTGGGGCAATGAGCAGTTCTTC.

As for this clone: This specimen includes other DNA sequences encoding the same CDR3. The chain employs TRBV29-1 and TRBJ2-5, with 9 positions matching TRBD1. This CDR3 spans 12 amino acids. CDR1 is SQVTM and CDR2 is ANQGSEA in the germline V gene. After removal of 6 bases from V and 2 bases from J, the junction contained 1 base not matched to a gene. The CDR3 nucleotides read TGCAGCGTCGGACAGGGGCAAGAGACCCAGTACTTC. Translated, it gives CSVGQGQETQYF.

V and J are TRBV2 and TRBJ2-1, with a weak D call TRBD1 (6 bases). This CDR3 region has 12 residues. Per the germline V gene, CDR1 is SNHLY and CDR2 is FYNNEI. V was shortened by 3 bases and J by 8 bases, with 8 bases between the two germline ends. CDR3 region: CASSEQGYEQFF. CDR3 bases: TGTGCCAGCAGTGAGCAGGGGTATGAGCAGTTCTTC. Combining the CDR3 with reference TRBV2 and TRBJ2-1 gives the whole variable domain EPEVTQTPSHQVTQMGQEVILRCVPISNHLYFYWYRQILGQKVEFLVSFYNNEISEKSEIFDDQFSVERPDGSNFTLKIRSTKLEDSAMYFCASSEQGYEQFFGPGTRLTVL.

The J gene is TRBJ2-3, the V gene TRBV29-1; possibly TRBD2 for D (5 bases). Germline V gives CDR1 SQVTM, CDR2 ANQGSEA. Trimming cost V 4 bases and J 7 bases, with 33 bases left between them. CDR3 length: 19 residues. The CDR3 bases are TGCAGCGTTGGGAAGGTCGGAGCGGACGCCCCCACCCCGGGAAATACGCAGTATTTT. Protein product: CSVGKVGADAPTPGNTQYF.

Here the CDR3 reads CASSQGGGYEKLFF. For the CDR3, the DNA is TGTGCCAGCAGTCAAGGGGGGGGATATGAAAAACTGTTTTTT. The chain combines TRBV27 with TRBJ1-4; possible D gene TRBD1, 6 bases. The CDR3 covers 14 residues. Trimming left V 5 bases short and J 6 bases short, with 13 bases between. Germline V gene sequence: CDR1 MNHEY, CDR2 SMNVEV (reference sequence).

The J gene is TRBJ1-3, the V gene TRBV7-2; 7 nucleotides align to TRBD1. There are 15 residues in the CDR3. J was trimmed by 1 base and V by 5 bases; bases with no gene match: 5. Germline assignment: CDR1 SGHTA and CDR2 FQGNSA. CDR3 sequence (DNA): TGTGCCAGCAGCGCAAACAGGGGTTCTGGAAACACCATATATTTT. This encodes CASSANRGSGNTIYF. Complete variable domain (other parts from reference TRBV7-2 and TRBJ1-3): GAGVSQSPSNKVTEKGKDVELRCDPISGHTALYWYRQSLGQGLEFLIYFQGNSAPDKSGLPSDRFSAERTGGSVSTLTIQRTQQEDSAVYLCASSANRGSGNTIYFGEGSWLTVV.

The chain uses TRBV3-1 (or the pseudogene TRBV3-2) and TRBJ1-2; 9 bases agree with TRBD1. Germline values: CDR1 LGHDT, CDR2 YNNKEL (reference sequence). The CDR3 length is 14 residues. V gave up 0 bases and J gave up 7 bases; unmatched junction bases: 3. In DNA form, the CDR3 reads TGTGCCAGCAGCCAAGAGAACAGGGGGCTTGGCTACACCTTC. It encodes CASSQENRGLGYTF.

This clone is a singleton in its sample. The chain links TRBV28 to TRBJ2-4; D may be TRBD2 (6 bases). The length of the CDR3 is 14 residues. Trimming stripped 8 bases from V and 0 bases from J, with 11 bases between. Germline values: CDR1 MDHEN, CDR2 SYDVKM. CDR3 sequence reads: CASHGGIAKNIQYF. For the CDR3, the DNA is TGTGCCAGCCATGGAGGGATAGCCAAAAACATTCAGTACTTC.

V is TRBV6-5 and J is TRBJ1-2, with 9 nucleotides matching TRBD1. CDR3 length equals 14 residues. The germline V gene encodes CDR1 MNHEY and CDR2 SVGAGI. Trimming cost V 7 bases and J 1 base; bases outside gene matches: 4. CDR3: CASKKDRGNYGYTF. The CDR3 DNA is TGTGCCAGCAAGAAGGACAGGGGTAACTATGGCTACACCTTC.

The gene calls are TRBV6-6 and TRBJ1-3; D gene uncertain. The CDR3 extends over 13 amino acids. V was clipped by 9 bases and J by 1 base, with 10 bases between them. The V gene's germline CDR1 is MNHNY and CDR2 SVGAGI (reference sequence). CDR3 loop: CASRGRSGNTIYF. CDR3 sequence (DNA): TGTGCCAGTCGTGGTCGGTCTGGAAACACCATATATTTT.

The chain recombines TRBV29-1 with TRBJ1-5, with D maybe TRBD1 (6 bases). CDR3 size: 13 residues. Germline CDR1 is SQVTM and CDR2 is ANQGSEA. Trimming took off 4 bases at V and 3 bases at J, with 10 bases between the two ends. DNA for the CDR3: TGCAGCGTTGGGGGGCTGAACAATCAGCCCCAGCATTTT. The encoded protein is CSVGGLNNQPQHF.

V and J are TRBV5-6 and TRBJ1-2; D gene ambiguous. V was trimmed by 2 bases and J by 4 bases, leaving 18 bases between them. This CDR3 contains 16 residues. CDR1 is SGHDT and CDR2 is YYEEEE in the germline V gene. CDR3 DNA sequence: TGTGCCAGCAGCTTCCCTGGAGGGCCGCTAGGCTATGGCTACACCTTC. Amino acids: CASSFPGGPLGYGYTF.

The chain has TRBV19 and TRBJ1-3; TRBD1 matches at 9 bases. V dropped 5 bases and J dropped 0; count of bases not matched to a gene: 5. The CDR3 consists of 16 residues. Per the germline V gene, CDR1 is LNHDA and CDR2 is SQIVND (reference sequence). In DNA, the CDR3 is TGTGCCAGTAGTCTCCGGGACAGGGCCTCTGGAAACACCATATATTTT. Its translation: CASSLRDRASGNTIYF.

V usage is TRBV6-5 and J usage is TRBJ2-2; 10 bases fit TRBD1. This CDR3 is built from 14 residues. Germline CDR1 and CDR2: MNHEY and SVGAGI. The junction had 3 bases not matched to a gene; V was cut back by 6 bases and J by 5 bases. The CDR3 is CASRWDRGTGELFF. DNA for the CDR3: TGTGCCAGCAGGTGGGACAGGGGAACCGGGGAGCTGTTTTTT.

This chain connects TRBV12-5 to TRBJ2-3; 8 bases match TRBD1. CDR3 size: 15 residues. Trimming took 6 bases from V and 4 from J; bases not matched to a gene: 9. Germline V gene data show CDR1 as LGHNT and CDR2 as FRNRAP. The CDR3 region has the DNA TGTGCTAGTGGCCAACATACAGGGGGATCAGATACGCAGTATTTT. Amino acid sequence: CASGQHTGGSDTQYF.

The gene calls are TRBV12-5 and TRBJ1-2, with D unresolved. Deletions cut 3 bases from V and 1 base from J, with 9 bases between. Germline CDR1 LGHNT, CDR2 FRNRAP. This CDR3 spans 14 amino acids. The CDR3 protein is CASGFGVSNYGYTF. In DNA, the CDR3 is TGTGCTAGTGGTTTTGGAGTCAGTAACTATGGCTACACCTTC.

This clone was observed a single time. V gene TRBV4-2 combines with J gene TRBJ1-1; a weak D match, TRBD1 (5 bases). The germline gives CDR1 LGHNA, CDR2 YNFKEQ. The CDR3 is 16 amino acids. The V and J ends lost 7 bases and 1 base respectively, with 19 bases between them. CDR3 loop: CASKFVSAQGNTEAFF. The CDR3 region has the DNA TGTGCCAGCAAGTTCGTGTCGGCCCAGGGGAACACTGAAGCTTTCTTT.

This clone was detected only once. The chain carries TRBV6-6 and TRBJ2-2, with D possibly being TRBD2 (5 bases). The CDR3 runs 14 residues. Germline lookup yields CDR1 MNHNY and CDR2 SVGAGI (reference sequence). The V gene lost 7 bases and the J gene lost 4 bases, with 13 bases spanning the gap. DNA of the CDR3: TGTGCCAGCACTTTTCGAGGGAGCACCGGGGAGCTGTTTTTT. It yields the protein CASTFRGSTGELFF.

V gene TRBV2 combines with J gene TRBJ1-1; a possible D gene is TRBD1 (6 bases). From germline, CDR1 is SNHLY and CDR2 FYNNEI. The V end was cut by 9 bases, the J end by 0 bases, with 17 bases between. This CDR3 is 15 amino acids long. The CDR3 loop is CASERGGNMNTEAFF. Written as DNA, the CDR3 is TGTGCCAGTGAAAGGGGGGGCAACATGAACACTGAAGCTTTCTTT.

The chain links TRBV30 to TRBJ1-2; D uncertain. CDR3 length: 16 residues. V gave up 5 bases and J gave up 7 bases, with 26 bases separating them. Germline V lookup: CDR1 GTSNPN, CDR2 SVGIG (reference sequence). This CDR3 is CAWHTPGQADYSGYTF. Written as DNA, the CDR3 is TGTGCCTGGCATACCCCGGGCCAGGCGGACTATTCTGGCTACACCTTC.